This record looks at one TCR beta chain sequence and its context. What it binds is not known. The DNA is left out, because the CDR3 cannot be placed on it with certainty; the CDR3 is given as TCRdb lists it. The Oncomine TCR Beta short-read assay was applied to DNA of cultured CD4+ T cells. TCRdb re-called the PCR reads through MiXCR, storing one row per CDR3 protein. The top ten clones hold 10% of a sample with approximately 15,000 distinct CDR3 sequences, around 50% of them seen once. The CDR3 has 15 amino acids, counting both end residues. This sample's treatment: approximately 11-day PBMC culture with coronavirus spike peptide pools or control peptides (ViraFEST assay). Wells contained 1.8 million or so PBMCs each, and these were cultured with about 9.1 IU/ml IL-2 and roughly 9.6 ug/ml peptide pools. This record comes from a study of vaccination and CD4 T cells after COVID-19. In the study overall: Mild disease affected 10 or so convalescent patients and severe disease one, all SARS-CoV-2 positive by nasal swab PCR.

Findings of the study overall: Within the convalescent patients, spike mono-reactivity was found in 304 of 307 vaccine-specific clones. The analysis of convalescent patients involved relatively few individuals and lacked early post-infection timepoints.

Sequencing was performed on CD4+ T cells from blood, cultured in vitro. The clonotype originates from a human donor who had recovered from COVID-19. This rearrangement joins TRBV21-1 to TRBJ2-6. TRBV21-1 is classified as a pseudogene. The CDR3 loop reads CASSKVGSGANVLTF.